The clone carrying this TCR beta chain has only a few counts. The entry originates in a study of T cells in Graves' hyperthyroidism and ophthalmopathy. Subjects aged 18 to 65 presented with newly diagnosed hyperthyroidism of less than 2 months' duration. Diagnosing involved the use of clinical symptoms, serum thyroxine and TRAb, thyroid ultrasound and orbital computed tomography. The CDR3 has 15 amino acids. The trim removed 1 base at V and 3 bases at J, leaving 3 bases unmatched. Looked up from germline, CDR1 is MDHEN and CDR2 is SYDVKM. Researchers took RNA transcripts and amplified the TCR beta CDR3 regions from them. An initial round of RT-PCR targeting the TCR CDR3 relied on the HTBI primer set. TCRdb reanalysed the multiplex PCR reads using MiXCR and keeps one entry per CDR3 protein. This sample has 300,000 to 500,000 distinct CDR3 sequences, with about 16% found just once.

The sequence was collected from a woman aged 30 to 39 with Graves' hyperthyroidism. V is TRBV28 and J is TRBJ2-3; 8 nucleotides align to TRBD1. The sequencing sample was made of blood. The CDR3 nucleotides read TGTGCCAGCAGTTTATTTAACAGGGGGACAGATACGCAGTATTTT. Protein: CASSLFNRGTDTQYF. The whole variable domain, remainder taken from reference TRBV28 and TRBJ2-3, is DVKVTQSSRYLVKRTGEKVFLECVQDMDHENMFWYRQDPGLGLRLIYFSYDVKMKEKGDIPEGYSVSREKKERFSLILESASTNQTSMYLCASSLFNRGTDTQYFGPGTRLTVL.